Given below is one TCR beta chain in context. Antigen unknown. The J segment lost 2 bases and the V segment lost 5 bases, leaving 7 bases of the junction unmatched. The CDR3 totals 16 residues. Germline assignment: CDR1 MDHEN and CDR2 SYDVKM. With 60 Vbeta and 13 Jbeta primers, the PCR was carried out. The data were produced by immunoSEQ multiplex PCR, yet TCRdb's version contains in-frame clones alone and is incomplete. The repertoire table contains 65,000 to 90,000 clones. This sample was included in a study of cytomegalovirus exposure and HLA in healthy donors. Whole-study context: Among around 180 million T cells, an earlier analysis found roughly 100 million unique TCR beta sequences. Overall study findings and caveats: An analysis that was carried out later associated some 17,000 TCR beta sequences with HLA alleles at 0.05 false discovery rate. TCR beta V- and J-gene trimming was later associated with a missense DCLRE1C variant. Further analysis, carried out later, found HLA-associated TCR beta chains more clonally expanded than equally common other chains.

Sample: PBMCs. The chain combines TRBV28 with TRBJ2-1, with 9 positions matching TRBD2. The TCR sequence derives from a man aged 35-49 years in good health and CMV-seronegative. CDR3 protein: CASSPIAGDTYNEQFF. The CDR3 nucleotides are TGTGCCAGCAGTCCAATAGCGGGGGACACCTACAATGAGCAGTTCTTC. Variable domain in full (rest from reference TRBV28 and TRBJ2-1): DVKVTQSSRYLVKRTGEKVFLECVQDMDHENMFWYRQDPGLGLRLIYFSYDVKMKEKGDIPEGYSVSREKKERFSLILESASTNQTSMYLCASSPIAGDTYNEQFFGPGTRLTVL.